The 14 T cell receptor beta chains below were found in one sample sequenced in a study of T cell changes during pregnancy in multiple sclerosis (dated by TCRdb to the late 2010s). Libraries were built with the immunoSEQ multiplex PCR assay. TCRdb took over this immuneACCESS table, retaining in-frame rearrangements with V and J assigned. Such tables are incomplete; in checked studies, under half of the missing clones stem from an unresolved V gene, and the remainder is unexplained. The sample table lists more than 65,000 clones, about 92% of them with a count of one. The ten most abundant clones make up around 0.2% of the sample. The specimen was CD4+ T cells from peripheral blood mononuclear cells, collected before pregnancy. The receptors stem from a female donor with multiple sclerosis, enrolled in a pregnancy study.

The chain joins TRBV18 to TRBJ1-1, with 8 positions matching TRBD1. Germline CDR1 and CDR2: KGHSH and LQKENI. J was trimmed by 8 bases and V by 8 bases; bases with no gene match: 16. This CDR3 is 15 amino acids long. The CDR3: CASTTLDREGVEAFF. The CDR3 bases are TGTGCCAGCACAACCCTGGACAGGGAAGGTGTGGAAGCTTTCTTT.

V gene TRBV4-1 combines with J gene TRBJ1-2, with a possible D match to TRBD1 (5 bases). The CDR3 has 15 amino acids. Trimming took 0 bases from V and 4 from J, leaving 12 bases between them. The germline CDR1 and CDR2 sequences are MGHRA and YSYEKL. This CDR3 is CASSQDQGDPYGYTF. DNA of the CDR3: TGCGCCAGCAGCCAAGATCAAGGGGATCCCTATGGCTACACCTTC.

CDR3 loop: CAISESGQGWETQYF. CDR3 nucleotide sequence: TGTGCCATCAGTGAGTCCGGACAGGGGTGGGAGACCCAGTACTTC. This rearrangement joins TRBV10-3 to TRBJ2-5; 9 nucleotides agree with TRBD1. V lost 0 bases to trimming and J lost 5 bases; unmatched junction nucleotides: 4. The germline CDR1 and CDR2 sequences are ENHRY and SYGVKD. The CDR3 is 15 residues long.

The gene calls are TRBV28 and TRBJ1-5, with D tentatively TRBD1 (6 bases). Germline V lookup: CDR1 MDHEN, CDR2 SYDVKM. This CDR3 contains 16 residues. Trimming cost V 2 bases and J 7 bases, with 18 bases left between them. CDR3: CASSLEQAPRGQPQHF. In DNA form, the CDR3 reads TGTGCCAGCAGTTTAGAGCAGGCCCCGAGGGGGCAGCCCCAGCATTTT.

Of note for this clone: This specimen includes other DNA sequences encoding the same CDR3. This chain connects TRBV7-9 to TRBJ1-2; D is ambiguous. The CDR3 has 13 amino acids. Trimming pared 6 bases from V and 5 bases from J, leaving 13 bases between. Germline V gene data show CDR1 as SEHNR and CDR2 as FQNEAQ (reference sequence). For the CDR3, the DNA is TGTGCCAGCAGTCCTACTGGCGGGTATGGCTACACCTTC. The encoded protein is CASSPTGGYGYTF. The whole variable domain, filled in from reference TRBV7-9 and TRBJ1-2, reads DTGVSQNPRHKITKRGQNVTFRCDPISEHNRLYWYRQTLGQGPEFLTYFQNEAQLEKSRLLSDRFSAERPKGSFSTLEIQRTEQGDSAMYLCASSPTGGYGYTFGSGTRLTVV.

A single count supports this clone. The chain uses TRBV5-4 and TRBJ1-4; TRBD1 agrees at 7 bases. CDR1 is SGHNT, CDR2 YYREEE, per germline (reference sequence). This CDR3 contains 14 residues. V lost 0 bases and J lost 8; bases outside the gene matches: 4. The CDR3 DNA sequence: TGTGCCAGCAGCTTGGGACAGGGAGGCGAAAAACTGTTTTTT. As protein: CASSLGQGGEKLFF.

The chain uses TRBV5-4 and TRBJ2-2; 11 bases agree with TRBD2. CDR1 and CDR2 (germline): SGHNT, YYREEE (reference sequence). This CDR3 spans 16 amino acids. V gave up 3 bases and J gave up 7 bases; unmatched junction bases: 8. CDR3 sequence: CASSSRLAGKVGELFF. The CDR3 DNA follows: TGTGCCAGCAGCTCTAGACTAGCGGGAAAGGTCGGGGAGCTGTTTTTT.

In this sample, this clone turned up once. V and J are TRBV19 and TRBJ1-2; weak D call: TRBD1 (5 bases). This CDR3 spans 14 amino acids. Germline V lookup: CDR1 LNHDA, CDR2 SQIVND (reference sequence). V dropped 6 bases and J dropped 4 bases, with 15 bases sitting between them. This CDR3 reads CASSPSGGTYGYTF. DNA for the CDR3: TGTGCCAGTAGCCCGTCGGGGGGGACCTATGGCTACACCTTC.

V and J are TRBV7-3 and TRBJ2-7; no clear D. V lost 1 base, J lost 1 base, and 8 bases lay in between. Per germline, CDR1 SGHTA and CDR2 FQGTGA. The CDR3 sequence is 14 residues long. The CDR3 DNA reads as TGTGCCAGCAGCTTAAGTTCGGTATCCTACGAGCAGTACTTC. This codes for CASSLSSVSYEQYF.

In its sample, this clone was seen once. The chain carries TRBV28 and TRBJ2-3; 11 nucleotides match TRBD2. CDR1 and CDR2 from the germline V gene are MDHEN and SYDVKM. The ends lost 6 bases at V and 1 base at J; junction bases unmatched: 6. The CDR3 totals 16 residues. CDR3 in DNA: TGTGCCAGCAGCCCCTCGGGACTAGCGGGCACAGATACGCAGTATTTT. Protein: CASSPSGLAGTDTQYF.

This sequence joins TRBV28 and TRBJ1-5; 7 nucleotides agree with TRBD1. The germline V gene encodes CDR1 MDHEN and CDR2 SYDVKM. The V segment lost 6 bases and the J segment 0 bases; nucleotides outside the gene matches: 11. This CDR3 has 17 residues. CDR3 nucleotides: TGTGCCAGCAGATACTCGGGACAGACTTATAGCAATCAGCCCCAGCATTTT. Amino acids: CASRYSGQTYSNQPQHF.

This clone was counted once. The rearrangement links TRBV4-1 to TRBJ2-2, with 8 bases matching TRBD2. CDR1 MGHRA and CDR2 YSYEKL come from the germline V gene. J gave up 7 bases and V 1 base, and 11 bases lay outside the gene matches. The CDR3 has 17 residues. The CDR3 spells CASSQGALGGADGELFF. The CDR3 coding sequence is TGCGCCAGCAGCCAAGGAGCCCTCGGGGGGGCGGACGGGGAGCTGTTTTTT.

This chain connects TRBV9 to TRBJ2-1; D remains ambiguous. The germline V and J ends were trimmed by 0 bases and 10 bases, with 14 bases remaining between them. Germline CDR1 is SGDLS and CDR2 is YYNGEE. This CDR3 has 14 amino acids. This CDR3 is CASSVGLPAEEQFF. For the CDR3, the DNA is TGTGCCAGCAGCGTAGGACTGCCCGCAGAAGAGCAGTTCTTC.

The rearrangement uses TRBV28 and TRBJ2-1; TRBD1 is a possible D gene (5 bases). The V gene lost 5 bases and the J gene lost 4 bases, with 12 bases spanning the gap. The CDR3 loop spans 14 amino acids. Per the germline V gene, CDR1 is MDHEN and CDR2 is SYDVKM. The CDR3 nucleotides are TGTGCCAGCAGTGCCTCACAGGTTTACAATGAGCAGTTCTTC. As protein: CASSASQVYNEQFF.